This T cell receptor (beta chain) was observed in a study of relationships among human T cell subsets (TCRdb year 2010). Notes on the research overall: Eight distinct blood T cell populations were sequenced: pan T, CD8 cytotoxic, regulatory, Th1, Th2, naive plus transitional, activated and memory cells. On the study overall, not on this receptor specifically: V, D and J usage, CDR3 length and N-nucleotide additions showed no statistically significant differences among the seven subsets. The bead-based sorting was unable to rule out the presence of a CD4+CD8+ double-positive population. The considerable overlap in CDR3s among Th1, Th2 and regulatory T cells was taken as suggesting that cell fate choices are stochastic. While more than 55% of CD8+ cytotoxic sequences came from clones with more than 100 reads, the regulatory and Th2 subsets had few clones of that kind.

Regarding this clonotype: Its antigen is unknown. Base qualities were left out, and no much larger clone turns up one base away.

Th1 cells were collected as the CD4+CD25-CD294- flow-through after CD25, CD56 and CD294 bead selections. Miltenyi superparamagnetic beads coated with subset-specific monoclonal antibodies were used to isolate the T cell subsets. Every T cell population was isolated from peripheral blood. Ficoll separation was used to obtain mononuclear cells from whole blood, after which anti-CD14 microbeads were used to deplete monocytes. The isolated cell populations were resuspended in RNAprotect reagent immediately. Library construction relied on multiplex PCR. The instrument was a 454 GS FLX. TCR alpha and beta CDR3 regions were amplified from mRNA by semiquantitative ARM-PCR. In ARM-PCR, tagged nested gene-specific primers were applied first, and communal superprimers then carried out the exponential amplification. Before the first-round PCR products went through the second amplification round, exonuclease was used to remove the nested primers. Sequencing of the amplicons was performed on the 454 platform, which allows millions of DNA fragments to be sequenced rapidly without cloning bias. A read counted as effective if the read could be mapped to both V and J germline segments. Per the authors' processing: Reads were assigned to germline V, D and J segments with IRmap, which uses pyromap, a Smith-Waterman modification adapted to 454 sequencing errors. D-beta assignments were filtered using cutoffs set at the 99th percentile of alignment scores from simulated random sequences. The amino acids between the conserved V-segment Y[YFLI]C motif and the J-segment [FW]GXGT motif were defined as CDR3. A compound Poisson process model, previously applied to large-scale EST data, was used to estimate repertoire diversity. A procedure for detecting cross-contamination was used to argue that the shared CDR3s did not come from sample contamination. TCRdb reanalyzed the raw reads on its own, using fastp at Q25 for trimming and MiXCR for clone calling, and kept in-frame beta chains. Every CDR3 protein is listed once, alongside the most common genes and DNA of its rows. Here the V and J calls rest on TCRdb's processing, not on the authors' analysis. The sample data list roughly 13,000 distinct CDR3 sequences, and 67% of these were observed just once. The ten most abundant clones make up roughly 27% of the sample.

CDR3 length: 11 amino acids, cysteine to phenylalanine. Here the CDR3 DNA is all that survives: 33 bases in frame from base 1. The trim is 3 bases for V and 5 bases for J, with a gap of 5 bases between the germline ends. Based on the germline V gene, the CDR1 and CDR2 sequences are SGHVT and SQSDAQ. The rearrangement combines TRBV7-4 with TRBJ2-7, with the D gene not confidently named. This sequence was found in a man aged 35 to 55 in good health. Material: CD4+ Th1 cells sorted from blood. What this sample's cell subset or site label stands for: CD4+CD25-CD294- T helper 1 cells. The CDR3 in this case is CASSFTNEQYF. The sequence in DNA is TGTGCCAGCAGCTTTACTAACGAGCAGTACTTC.